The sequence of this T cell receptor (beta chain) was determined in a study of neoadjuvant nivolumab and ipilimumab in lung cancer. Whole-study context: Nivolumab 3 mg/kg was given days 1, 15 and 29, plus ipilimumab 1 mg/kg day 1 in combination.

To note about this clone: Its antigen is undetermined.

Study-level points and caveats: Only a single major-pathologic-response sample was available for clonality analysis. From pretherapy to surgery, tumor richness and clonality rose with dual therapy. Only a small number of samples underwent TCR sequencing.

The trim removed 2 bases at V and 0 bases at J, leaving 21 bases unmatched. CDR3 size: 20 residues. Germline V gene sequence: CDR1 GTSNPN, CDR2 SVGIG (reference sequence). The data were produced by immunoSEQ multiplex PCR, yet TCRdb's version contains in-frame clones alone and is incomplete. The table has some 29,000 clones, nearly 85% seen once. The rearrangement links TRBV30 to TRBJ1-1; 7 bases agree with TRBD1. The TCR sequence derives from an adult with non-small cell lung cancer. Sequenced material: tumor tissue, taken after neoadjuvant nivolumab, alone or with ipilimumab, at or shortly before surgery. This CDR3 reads CAWSSAPTFGRGIMNTEAFF. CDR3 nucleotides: TGTGCCTGGAGTTCGGCACCGACTTTTGGCAGGGGGATAATGAACACTGAAGCTTTCTTT.